This entry lists 6 T cell receptor beta chains sequenced from one sample in a study of breast tumors, draining lymph nodes, adjacent tissues. MiXCR, run by TCRdb on the multiplex PCR reads, gives a single entry per CDR3 protein. The table shows under 150,000 distinct CDR3 sequences, with about 20% occurring only once. The lymph nodes were axillary draining lymph nodes from breast cancer patients. Sequences were obtained from axillary lymph node tissue. All receptors derive from a female donor with breast cancer. Some clones in this sample may be carry-over from other donors' samples.

This clonotype came up many times. The chain employs TRBV24-1 and TRBJ2-5; no reliable D call. The CDR3 runs to 14 residues. Between the trimmed V and J ends, which lost 0 bases and 3 bases, there was a span of 7 bases. CDR1 KGHDR and CDR2 SFDVKD come from the germline V gene. CDR3 bases: TGTGCCACCAGTGATTTGGGGTCCAAAGAGACCCAGTACTTC. Its protein product is CATSDLGSKETQYF.

This clonotype was observed many times. The J gene is TRBJ2-5, the V gene TRBV29-1; TRBD1 aligns across 10 bases. Germline V lookup: CDR1 SQVTM, CDR2 ANQGSEA. The CDR3 is 14 residues long. After removal of 6 bases from V and 6 bases from J, the junction contained 10 bases not matched to a gene. The CDR3 nucleotides are TGCAGCGTCAGGAGACAGGGGGCAGAGAAGACCCAGTACTTC. Protein: CSVRRQGAEKTQYF.

Comment on this clonotype: A read error is possible here, since a much larger clone lies one base away. Since no conserved phenylalanine or tryptophan closes the CDR3, a read error is the likely cause. The V call is TRBV19, the J call TRBJ2-5, with 12 bases fitting TRBD2. The CDR3 sequence is 15 residues long. The germline gives CDR1 LNHDA, CDR2 SQIVND (reference sequence). Losses at the gene ends were 3 bases for V and 4 bases for J; bases not matched to a gene: 3. This CDR3 reads CASSIPGLAGETQYS. CDR3 bases: TGTGCCAGTAGTATTCCGGGACTAGCGGGAGAGACCCAGTACTCC.

This clonotype occurred many times. CDR3 loop: CASNAGPLGELFF. The CDR3 DNA is TGTGCCAGCAACGCCGGACCTCTGGGGGAGCTGTTTTTT. The chain employs TRBV2 and TRBJ2-2; D is undetermined. The CDR3 length is 13 residues. The germline V gene has CDR1 SNHLY and CDR2 FYNNEI. V shed 7 bases and J shed 8 bases, with 14 bases lying between them.

A note on this clonotype: A read error may explain this, as a much larger clone is one base away. The chain couples TRBV5-6 to TRBJ2-7; D ambiguous. Germline V CDR1 and CDR2: SGHDT, YYEEEE. This CDR3 is 18 amino acids long. CDR3 amino acids: CASSSSGSRYTYSYELYF. The CDR3 nucleotides are TGTGCCAGCAGTTCATCGGGCTCCCGCTATACGTACTCCTACGAGCTGTACTTC.

In the case of this clonotype: Since a much larger clone is just one base distant, this may be a read error. The chain uses TRBV7-7 and TRBJ1-4; D is ambiguous. The CDR3 covers 15 residues. CDR1 SSHAT and CDR2 FNYEAQ come from the germline V gene (reference sequence). The CDR3 DNA sequence: TGTGCTAGCAGCCCCGAGAGGGCAACTAATGAAAAACCGTTTTTT. The encoded protein is CASSPERATNEKPFF.